Each of the 15 T cell receptor beta chains below was sequenced from the same sample in a study of shared clonotypes between healthy human individuals. Measured with immunoSEQ multiplex PCR; TCRdb has only the in-frame clones, and not every one. In the table there are about 2.4 million clones, around nine tenths of which are singletons. Input material: naive CD4+ T cells sorted from blood. Regarding subset: CD45RA+ positively selected. The source is a man aged 18 to 30 in good health.

The chain employs TRBV4-3 and TRBJ2-1; D is undetermined. The CDR3 consists of 16 residues. With 0 bases removed from V and 0 bases from J, the gap between germline ends came to 9 bases. CDR1 and CDR2 from the germline V gene are LGHNA and YSLEER. The CDR3 sequence: CASSQDPPSSYNEQFF. In nucleotides, the CDR3 is TGCGCCAGCAGCCAAGATCCCCCGAGCTCCTACAATGAGCAGTTCTTC.

V is TRBV18 and J is TRBJ2-7, with D possibly being TRBD1 (6 bases). This CDR3 spans 15 amino acids. Looked up from germline, CDR1 is KGHSH and CDR2 is LQKENI. Trimming cost V 3 bases and J 4 bases, with 16 bases left between them. The CDR3 nucleotides read TGTGCCAGCTCACCCGGGACAACAGTTTCATACGAGCAGTACTTC. This encodes CASSPGTTVSYEQYF.

In regard to this clone: Other DNA sequences in this specimen translate into the identical CDR3. This chain uses TRBV6-5 with TRBJ1-1; possibly TRBD1 for D (6 bases). CDR1 is MNHEY, CDR2 SVGAGI, per germline. CDR3 length equals 14 residues. V lost 0 bases to trimming and J lost 2 bases, with 7 bases between them. The CDR3: CASSYSDRNTEAFF. The CDR3, as DNA: TGTGCCAGCAGTTACTCGGACAGAAACACTGAAGCTTTCTTT.

This clone has just a few counts. This chain uses TRBV29-1 with TRBJ1-1, with a weak D call TRBD1 (6 bases). The ends were cut back, 4 bases at V and 3 bases at J, with 12 bases in the middle. The CDR3 totals 13 residues. CDR1 SQVTM and CDR2 ANQGSEA come from the germline V gene. CDR3 sequence (DNA): TGCAGCGTTGGACCGGGACACTACACTGAAGCTTTCTTT. This codes for CSVGPGHYTEAFF.

This sequence joins TRBV5-1 and TRBJ1-2; D is uncertain. The CDR3 has 16 amino acids. CDR1 SGHRS and CDR2 YFSETQ come from the germline V gene. V lost 4 bases and J lost 6, with 22 bases in between. The CDR3 here is CASSTGLMESADGYTF. The CDR3 DNA reads as TGCGCCAGCAGCACCGGACTGATGGAGTCTGCCGATGGCTACACCTTC.

The chain recombines TRBV30 with TRBJ1-2; TRBD1 is a possible D gene (5 bases). Trimming removed 4 bases at V and 6 bases at J, with 15 bases between. The CDR3 runs to 13 residues. CDR1 is GTSNPN and CDR2 is SVGIG in the germline V gene (reference sequence). CDR3 loop: CAWNRDVRDGYTF. CDR3 in DNA: TGTGCCTGGAACCGGGACGTCCGGGATGGCTACACCTTC. Full variable domain (outside the CDR3, taken from reference TRBV30 and TRBJ1-2): SQTIHQWPATLVQPVGSPLSLECTVEGTSNPNLYWYRQAAGRGLQLLFYSVGIGQISSEVPQNLSASRPQDRQFILSSKKLLLSDSGFYLCAWNRDVRDGYTFGSGTRLTVV.

The genes are TRBV2 and TRBJ2-1, with TRBD2 matching 9 bases. The germline V gene encodes CDR1 SNHLY and CDR2 FYNNEI. V lost 4 bases, J lost 4 bases, and 5 bases stayed unmatched. The CDR3 spans 15 residues. The CDR3 loop is CASSGTSGRYNEQFF. The CDR3 region has the DNA TGTGCCAGCAGTGGTACTAGCGGGCGATACAATGAGCAGTTCTTC.

To note about this clone: The junction departs from the called germline gene at one end, perhaps through a read error. Other DNA sequences from this sample encode an identical CDR3 as well. This sequence joins TRBV7-7 and TRBJ2-5; the D call may be TRBD1 or TRBD2 (6 bases each). Looked up from germline, CDR1 is SSHAT and CDR2 is FNYEAQ (reference sequence). The length of the CDR3 is 16 residues. The CDR3 here is CASSLAPGGGQETQYF. The CDR3 DNA reads TGTGCTAGCAGCTTAGCGCCTGGAGGGGGTCAAGAGACCCAGTACTTC.

This chain joins TRBV18 and TRBJ1-6; the match to TRBD1 covers 7 bases. The CDR3 consists of 15 residues. V was pared by 3 bases and J by 7 bases, with 6 bases of the junction left unmatched. Per germline, CDR1 KGHSH and CDR2 LQKENI. The CDR3 is CASSPESGGNSPLHF. The CDR3 bases are TGTGCCAGCTCACCCGAGTCAGGGGGGAATTCACCCCTCCACTTT.

The J gene is TRBJ1-3, the V gene TRBV6-1; TRBD1 is a possible D gene (6 bases). Germline CDR1 is MNHNS and CDR2 is SASEGT. The V end was cut by 3 bases, the J end by 1 base, with 10 bases between. This CDR3 spans 15 amino acids. The CDR3 nucleotides are TGTGCCAGCAGTGAGGCAGGGGCTTCTGGAAACACCATATATTTT. It encodes CASSEAGASGNTIYF.

A remark on this clone: The same CDR3 can be traced to other DNA sequences in this sample. The chain links TRBV10-3 to TRBJ2-7; D might be TRBD2 (6 bases). CDR3 length: 12 amino acids. Germline-derived CDR1 and CDR2 are ENHRY and SYGVKD. V was shortened by 8 bases and J by 2 bases, with 10 bases between the two germline ends. Written as DNA, the CDR3 is TGTGCCATCGGGACTGATCCCTACGAGCAGTACTTC. This encodes CAIGTDPYEQYF.

This clone was picked up one time. The chain uses TRBV7-6 and TRBJ2-7; TRBD1 is a possible D gene (6 bases). The CDR3 has 13 amino acids. Germline-derived CDR1 and CDR2 are SGHVS and FNYEAQ. V lost 3 bases and J 9 bases, leaving 15 bases between the germline ends. CDR3 protein: CASSLGQAARQYF. CDR3 DNA: TGTGCCAGCAGCTTGGGACAAGCAGCTCGGCAGTACTTC.

This chain links TRBV28 with TRBJ1-6; D not resolved. The germline V gene has CDR1 MDHEN and CDR2 SYDVKM. The germline V and J ends were trimmed by 7 bases and 7 bases, with 8 bases remaining between them. The CDR3 totals 12 residues. The CDR3, as DNA: TGTGCCAGCAAAAAACAGAATTCACCCCTCCACTTT. It specifies CASKKQNSPLHF. The whole variable domain, filled in from reference TRBV28 and TRBJ1-6, reads DVKVTQSSRYLVKRTGEKVFLECVQDMDHENMFWYRQDPGLGLRLIYFSYDVKMKEKGDIPEGYSVSREKKERFSLILESASTNQTSMYLCASKKQNSPLHFGNGTRLTVT.

The chain uses TRBV7-2 and TRBJ1-2, with D possibly matching TRBD1 (6 bases). The CDR3 runs 16 residues. V lost 2 bases to trimming and J lost 2 bases, with 15 bases between them. CDR1 and CDR2 (germline): SGHTA, FQGNSA. Here the CDR3 reads CASSLTQGGANYGYTF. Written as DNA, the CDR3 is TGTGCCAGCAGCTTAACCCAAGGGGGAGCGAACTATGGCTACACCTTC.

V is TRBV5-1 and J is TRBJ2-7, with unresolved D. The V and J ends lost 4 bases and 3 bases respectively, with 11 bases between them. Germline loops: CDR1 SGHRS, CDR2 YFSETQ. CDR3 length: 13 amino acids. This chain's CDR3 is CASSPIPFYEQYF. As DNA, the CDR3 is TGCGCCAGCAGCCCCATCCCGTTCTACGAGCAGTACTTC.